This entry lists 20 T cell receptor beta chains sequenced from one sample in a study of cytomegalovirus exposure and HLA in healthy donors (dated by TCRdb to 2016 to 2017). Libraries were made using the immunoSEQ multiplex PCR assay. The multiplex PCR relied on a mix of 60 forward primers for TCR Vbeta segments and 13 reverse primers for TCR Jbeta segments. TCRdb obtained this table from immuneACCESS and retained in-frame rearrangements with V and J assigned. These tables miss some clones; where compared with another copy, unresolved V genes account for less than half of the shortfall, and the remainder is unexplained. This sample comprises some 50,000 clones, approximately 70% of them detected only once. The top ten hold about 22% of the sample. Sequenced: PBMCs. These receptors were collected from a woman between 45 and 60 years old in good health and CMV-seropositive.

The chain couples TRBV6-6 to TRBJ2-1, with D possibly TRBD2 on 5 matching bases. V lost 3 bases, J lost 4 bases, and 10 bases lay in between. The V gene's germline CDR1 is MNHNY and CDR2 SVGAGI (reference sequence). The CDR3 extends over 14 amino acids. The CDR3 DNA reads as TGTGCCAGCAGTTATGAGGGTAGATACAATGAGCAGTTCTTC. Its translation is CASSYEGRYNEQFF.

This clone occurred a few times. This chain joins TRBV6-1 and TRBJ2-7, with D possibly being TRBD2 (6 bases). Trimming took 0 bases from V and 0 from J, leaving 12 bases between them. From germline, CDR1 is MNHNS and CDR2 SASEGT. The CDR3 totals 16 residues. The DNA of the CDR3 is TGTGCCAGCAGTGAAGCAGTAGCGGAGAGCTCCTACGAGCAGTACTTC. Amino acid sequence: CASSEAVAESSYEQYF.

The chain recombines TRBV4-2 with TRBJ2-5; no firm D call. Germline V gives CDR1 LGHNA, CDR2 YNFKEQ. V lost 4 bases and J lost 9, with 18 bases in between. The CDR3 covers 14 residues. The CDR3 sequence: CASSPTDSLMSQYF. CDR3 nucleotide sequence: TGTGCCAGCAGCCCAACCGACTCCCTAATGTCCCAGTACTTC.

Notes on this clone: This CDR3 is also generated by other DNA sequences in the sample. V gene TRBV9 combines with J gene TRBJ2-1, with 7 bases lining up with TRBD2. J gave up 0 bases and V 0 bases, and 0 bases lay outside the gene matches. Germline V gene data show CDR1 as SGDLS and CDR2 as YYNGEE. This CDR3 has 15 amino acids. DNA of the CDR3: TGTGCCAGCAGCGTAGCGGGGGGCTCCTACAATGAGCAGTTCTTC. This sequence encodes CASSVAGGSYNEQFF.

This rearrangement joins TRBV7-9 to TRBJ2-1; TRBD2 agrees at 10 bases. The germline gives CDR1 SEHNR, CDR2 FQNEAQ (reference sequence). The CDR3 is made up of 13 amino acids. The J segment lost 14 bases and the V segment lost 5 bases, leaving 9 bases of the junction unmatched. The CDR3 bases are TGTGCCAGCAGCCCCGGAATAGGGACTAGCGAGTTCTTC. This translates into CASSPGIGTSEFF.

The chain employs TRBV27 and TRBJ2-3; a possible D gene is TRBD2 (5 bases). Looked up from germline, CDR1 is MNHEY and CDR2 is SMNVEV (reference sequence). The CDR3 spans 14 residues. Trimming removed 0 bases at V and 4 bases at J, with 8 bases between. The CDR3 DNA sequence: TGTGCCAGCAGTTTATCGAGAGCGGCAGATACGCAGTATTTT. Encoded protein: CASSLSRAADTQYF.

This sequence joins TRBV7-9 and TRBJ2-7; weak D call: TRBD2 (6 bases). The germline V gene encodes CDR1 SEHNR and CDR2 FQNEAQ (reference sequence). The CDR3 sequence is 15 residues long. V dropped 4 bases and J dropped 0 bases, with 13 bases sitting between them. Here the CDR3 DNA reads TGTGCCAGCAGCTCTGGGGGGTGGAGCTCCTACGAGCAGTACTTC. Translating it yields CASSSGGWSSYEQYF.

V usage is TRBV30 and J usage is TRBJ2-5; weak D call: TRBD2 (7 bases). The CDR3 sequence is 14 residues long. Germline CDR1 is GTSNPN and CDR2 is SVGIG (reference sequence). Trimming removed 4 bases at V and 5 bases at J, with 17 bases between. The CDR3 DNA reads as TGTGCCTGGAATTTCGGGGGGCCCATCGAGACCCAGTACTTC. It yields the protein CAWNFGGPIETQYF.

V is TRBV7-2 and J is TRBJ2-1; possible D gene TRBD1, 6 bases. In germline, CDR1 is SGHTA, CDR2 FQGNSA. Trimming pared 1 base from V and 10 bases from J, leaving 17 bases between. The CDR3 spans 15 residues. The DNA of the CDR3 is TGTGCCAGCAGCTTAGGGACAGCGTCGGGCGAGGAGCAGTTCTTC. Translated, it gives CASSLGTASGEEQFF.

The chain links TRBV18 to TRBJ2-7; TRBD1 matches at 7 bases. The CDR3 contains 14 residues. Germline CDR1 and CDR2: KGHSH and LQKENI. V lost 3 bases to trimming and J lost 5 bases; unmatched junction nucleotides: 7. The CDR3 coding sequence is TGTGCCAGCTCACCGAGACAGGGTTCCGACGAGCAGTACTTC. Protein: CASSPRQGSDEQYF.

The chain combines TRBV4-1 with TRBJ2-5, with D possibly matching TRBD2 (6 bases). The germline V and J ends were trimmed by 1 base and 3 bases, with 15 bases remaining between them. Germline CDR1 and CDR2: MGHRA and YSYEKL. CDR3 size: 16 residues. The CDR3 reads CASSQAPPPSEETQYF. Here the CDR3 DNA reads TGCGCCAGCAGCCAAGCACCCCCCCCTAGCGAAGAGACCCAGTACTTC.

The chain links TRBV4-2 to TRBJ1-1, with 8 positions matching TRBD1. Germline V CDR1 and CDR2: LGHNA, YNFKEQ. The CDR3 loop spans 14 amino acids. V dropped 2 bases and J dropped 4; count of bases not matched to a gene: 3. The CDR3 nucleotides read TGTGCCAGCAGCCAATACAGGGGGGGCACTGAAGCTTTCTTT. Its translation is CASSQYRGGTEAFF.

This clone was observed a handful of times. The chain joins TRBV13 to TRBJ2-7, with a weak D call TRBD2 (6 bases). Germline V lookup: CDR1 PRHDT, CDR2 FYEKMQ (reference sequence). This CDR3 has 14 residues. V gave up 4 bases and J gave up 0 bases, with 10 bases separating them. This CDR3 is CASSYSGLSYEQYF. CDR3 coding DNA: TGTGCCAGCAGCTATAGCGGCCTCTCCTACGAGCAGTACTTC.

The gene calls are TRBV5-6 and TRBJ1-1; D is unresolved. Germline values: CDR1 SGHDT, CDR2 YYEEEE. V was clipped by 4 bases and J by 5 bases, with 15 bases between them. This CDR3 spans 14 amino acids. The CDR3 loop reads CASSPRLVITEAFF. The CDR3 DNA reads TGTGCCAGCAGCCCGAGGTTGGTTATTACTGAAGCTTTCTTT.

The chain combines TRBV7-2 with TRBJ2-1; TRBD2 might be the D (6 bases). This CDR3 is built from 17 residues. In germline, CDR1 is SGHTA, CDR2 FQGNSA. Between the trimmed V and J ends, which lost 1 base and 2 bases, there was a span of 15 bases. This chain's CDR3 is CASSLGPLARPYNEQFF. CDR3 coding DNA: TGTGCCAGCAGCTTAGGGCCACTAGCTCGGCCCTACAATGAGCAGTTCTTC.

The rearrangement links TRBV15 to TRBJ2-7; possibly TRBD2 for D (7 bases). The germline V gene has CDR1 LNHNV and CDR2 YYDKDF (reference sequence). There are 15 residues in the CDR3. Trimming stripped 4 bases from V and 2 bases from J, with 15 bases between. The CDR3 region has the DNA TGTGCCACCAGCACCGAGAGGGGGGGTCCCTACGAGCAGTACTTC. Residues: CATSTERGGPYEQYF.

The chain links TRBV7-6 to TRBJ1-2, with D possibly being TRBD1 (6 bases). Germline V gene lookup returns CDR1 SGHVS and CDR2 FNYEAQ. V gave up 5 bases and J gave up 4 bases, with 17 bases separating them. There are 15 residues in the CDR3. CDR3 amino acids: CASSPGTTGVYGYTF. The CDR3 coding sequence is TGTGCCAGCAGCCCCGGGACGACAGGCGTCTATGGCTACACCTTC.

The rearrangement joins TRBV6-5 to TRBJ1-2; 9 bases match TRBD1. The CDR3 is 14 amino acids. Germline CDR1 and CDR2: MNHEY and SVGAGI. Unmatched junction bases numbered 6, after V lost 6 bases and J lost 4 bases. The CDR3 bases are TGTGCCAGCAGAGGGACAGGGAGTCTCTATGGCTACACCTTC. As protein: CASRGTGSLYGYTF.

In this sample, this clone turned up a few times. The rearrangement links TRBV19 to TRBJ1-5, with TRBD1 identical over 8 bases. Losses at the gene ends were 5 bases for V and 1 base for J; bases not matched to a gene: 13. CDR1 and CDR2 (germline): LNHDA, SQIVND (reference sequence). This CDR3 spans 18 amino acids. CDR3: CASSPWDRSTRSNQPQHF. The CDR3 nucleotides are TGTGCCAGTAGTCCCTGGGACAGGTCCACCCGGAGCAATCAGCCCCAGCATTTT.

The CDR3 region has the DNA TGTGCCAGCTCACCGTCTAGGGAGTCCAATGAGCAGTTCTTC. It yields the protein CASSPSRESNEQFF. The chain couples TRBV18 to TRBJ2-1; TRBD2 might be the D (5 bases). CDR3 size: 14 residues. V shed 3 bases and J shed 6 bases, with 12 bases lying between them. Germline CDR1 KGHSH, CDR2 LQKENI.